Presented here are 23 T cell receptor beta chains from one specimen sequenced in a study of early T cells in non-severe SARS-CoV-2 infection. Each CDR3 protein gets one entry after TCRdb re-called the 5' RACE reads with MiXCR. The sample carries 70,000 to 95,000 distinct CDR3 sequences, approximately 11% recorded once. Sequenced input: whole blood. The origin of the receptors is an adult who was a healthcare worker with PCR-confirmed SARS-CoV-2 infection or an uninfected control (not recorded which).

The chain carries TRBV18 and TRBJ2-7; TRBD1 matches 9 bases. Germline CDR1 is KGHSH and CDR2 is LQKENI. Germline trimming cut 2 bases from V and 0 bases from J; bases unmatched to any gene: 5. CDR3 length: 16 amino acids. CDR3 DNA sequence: TGTGCCAGCTCACCATTAGGACAGGGGAGCTCCTACGAGCAGTACTTC. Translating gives CASSPLGQGSSYEQYF.

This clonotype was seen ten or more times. The CDR3 nucleotides read TGCGCCAGCAGCTTGAGTGGCGGGGGGGCAGCGGATACGCAGTATTTT. It is translated as CASSLSGGGAADTQYF. The V call is TRBV5-1, the J call TRBJ2-3, with TRBD2 matching over 9 bases. Trimming removed 1 base from V and 6 bases from J; junction bases left unmatched: 9. The germline V gene encodes CDR1 SGHRS and CDR2 YFSETQ. There are 16 residues in the CDR3.

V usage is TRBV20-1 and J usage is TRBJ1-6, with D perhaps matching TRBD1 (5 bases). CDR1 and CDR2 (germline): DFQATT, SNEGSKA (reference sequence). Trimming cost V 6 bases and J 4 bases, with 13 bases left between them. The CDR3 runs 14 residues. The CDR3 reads CSAAGTAYNSPLHF. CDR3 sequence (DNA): TGCAGTGCGGCAGGGACGGCTTATAATTCACCCCTCCACTTT.

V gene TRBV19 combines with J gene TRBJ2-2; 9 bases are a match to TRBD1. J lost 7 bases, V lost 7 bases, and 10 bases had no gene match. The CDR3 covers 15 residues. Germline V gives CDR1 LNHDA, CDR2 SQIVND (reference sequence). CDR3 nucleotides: TGTGCCAGTATGGGGAGGACAGGGGAATTCGGGGAGCTGTTTTTT. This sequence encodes CASMGRTGEFGELFF.

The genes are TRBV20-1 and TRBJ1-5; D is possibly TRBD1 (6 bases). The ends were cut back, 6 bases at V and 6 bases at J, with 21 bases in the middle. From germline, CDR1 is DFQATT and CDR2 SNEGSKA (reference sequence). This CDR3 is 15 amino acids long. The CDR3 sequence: CSATPWGALGQPQHF. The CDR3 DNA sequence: TGCAGTGCGACACCTTGGGGGGCCCTAGGTCAGCCCCAGCATTTT.

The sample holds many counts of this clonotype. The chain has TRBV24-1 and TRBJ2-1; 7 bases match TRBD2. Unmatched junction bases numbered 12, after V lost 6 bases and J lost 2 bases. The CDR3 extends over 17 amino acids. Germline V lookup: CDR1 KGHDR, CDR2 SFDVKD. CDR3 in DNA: TGTGCCACCAGTCCGTCGGGGGGACGCCTAACCTACAATGAGCAGTTCTTC. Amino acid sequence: CATSPSGGRLTYNEQFF.

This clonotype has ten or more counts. CDR3 sequence (DNA): TGTGCCATCAGTGAGTCTAGGGAGGGCGTAGGCGGCTACACCTTC. Protein product: CAISESREGVGGYTF. The rearrangement links TRBV10-3 to TRBJ1-2; D unresolved. This CDR3 is 15 amino acids long. Trimming shortened V by 0 bases and J by 8 bases, and 16 bases separated the two germline ends. Germline CDR1 ENHRY, CDR2 SYGVKD.

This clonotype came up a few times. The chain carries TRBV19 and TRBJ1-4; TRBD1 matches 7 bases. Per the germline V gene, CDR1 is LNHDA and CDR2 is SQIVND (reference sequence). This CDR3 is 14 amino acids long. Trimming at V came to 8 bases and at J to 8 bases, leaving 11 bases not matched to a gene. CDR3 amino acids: CASRLRDSKEKLFF. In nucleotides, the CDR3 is TGTGCCAGTCGACTCCGGGACAGCAAAGAAAAACTGTTTTTT.

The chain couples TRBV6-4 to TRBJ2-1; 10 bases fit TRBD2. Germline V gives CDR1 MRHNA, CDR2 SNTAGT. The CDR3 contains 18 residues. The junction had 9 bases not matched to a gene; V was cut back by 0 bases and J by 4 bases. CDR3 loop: CASSDSRERGGLYNEQFF. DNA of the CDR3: TGTGCCAGCAGTGACTCGAGAGAGCGGGGGGGCTTGTACAATGAGCAGTTCTTC.

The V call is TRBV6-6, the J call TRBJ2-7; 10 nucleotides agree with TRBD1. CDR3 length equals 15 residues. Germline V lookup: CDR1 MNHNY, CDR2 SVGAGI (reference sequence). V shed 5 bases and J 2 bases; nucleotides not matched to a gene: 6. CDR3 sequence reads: CASSSRDRGAYEQYF. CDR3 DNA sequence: TGTGCCAGCAGTAGCCGGGACAGGGGTGCCTACGAGCAGTACTTC.

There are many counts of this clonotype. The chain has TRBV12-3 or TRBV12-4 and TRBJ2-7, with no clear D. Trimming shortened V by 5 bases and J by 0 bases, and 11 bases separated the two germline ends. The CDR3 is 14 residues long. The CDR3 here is CASSLSASSYEQYF. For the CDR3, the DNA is TGTGCCAGCAGTCTCAGCGCCAGCTCCTACGAGCAGTACTTC.

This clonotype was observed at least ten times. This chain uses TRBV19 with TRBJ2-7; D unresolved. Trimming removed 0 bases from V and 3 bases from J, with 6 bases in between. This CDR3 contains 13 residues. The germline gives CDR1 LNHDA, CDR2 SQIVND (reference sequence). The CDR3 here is CASSIDQYYEQYF. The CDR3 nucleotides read TGTGCCAGTAGTATAGACCAGTACTACGAGCAGTACTTC.

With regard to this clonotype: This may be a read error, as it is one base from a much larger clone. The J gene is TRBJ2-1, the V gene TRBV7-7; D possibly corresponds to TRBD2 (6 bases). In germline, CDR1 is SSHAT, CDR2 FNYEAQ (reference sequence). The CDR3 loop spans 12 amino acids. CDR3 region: CASGLGPNEQFF. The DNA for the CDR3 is TGTGCTAGCGGCCTCGGTCCGAATGAGCAGTTCTTC. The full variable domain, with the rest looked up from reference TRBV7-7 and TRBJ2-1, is GAGVSQSPRYKVTKRGQDVTLRCDPISSHATLYWYQQALGQGPEFLTYFNYEAQPDKSGLPSDRFSAERPEGSISTLTIQRTEQRDSAMYRCASGLGPNEQFFGPGTRLTVL.

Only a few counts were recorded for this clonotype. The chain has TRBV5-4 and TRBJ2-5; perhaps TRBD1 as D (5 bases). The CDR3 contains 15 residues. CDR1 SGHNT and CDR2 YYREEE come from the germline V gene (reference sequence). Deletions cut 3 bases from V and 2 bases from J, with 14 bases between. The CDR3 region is CASSSQVQEQETQYF. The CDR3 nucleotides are TGTGCCAGCAGCTCCCAAGTACAGGAGCAAGAGACCCAGTACTTC.

This CDR3 reads CASSASGGAHTDTQYF. Written as DNA, the CDR3 is TGTGCCAGCTCAGCTAGCGGGGGGGCCCACACAGATACGCAGTATTTT. The V call is TRBV18, the J call TRBJ2-3, with 12 bases that match TRBD2. The length of the CDR3 is 16 residues. Germline CDR1 KGHSH, CDR2 LQKENI. The V and J ends lost 5 bases and 2 bases, in that order; junction bases with no gene match: 5.

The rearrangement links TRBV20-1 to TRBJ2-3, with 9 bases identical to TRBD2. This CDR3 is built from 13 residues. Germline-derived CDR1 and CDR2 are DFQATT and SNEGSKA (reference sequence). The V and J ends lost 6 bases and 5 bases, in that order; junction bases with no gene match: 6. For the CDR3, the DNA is TGCAGTGCCTTTAGCGGGGGTGGAGATACGCAGTATTTT. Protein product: CSAFSGGGDTQYF.

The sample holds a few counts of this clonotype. The DNA of the CDR3 is TGTGCCAGCAGTTACCGGCCAGGGTGGGAGCGGTCACCCCTCCACTTT. Its translation is CASSYRPGWERSPLHF. The chain uses TRBV6-6 and TRBJ1-6; D is perhaps TRBD1 (5 bases). Germline CDR1 is MNHNY and CDR2 is SVGAGI (reference sequence). Trimming left V 2 bases short and J 10 bases short, with 18 bases between. This CDR3 comprises 16 residues.

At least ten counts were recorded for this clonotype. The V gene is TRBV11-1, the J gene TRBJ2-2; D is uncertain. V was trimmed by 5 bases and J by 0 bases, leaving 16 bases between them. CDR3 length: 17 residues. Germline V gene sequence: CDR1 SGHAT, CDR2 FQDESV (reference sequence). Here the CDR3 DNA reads TGTGCCAGCAGCACGCTGTACAAGGAAACGAACACCGGGGAGCTGTTTTTT. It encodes CASSTLYKETNTGELFF. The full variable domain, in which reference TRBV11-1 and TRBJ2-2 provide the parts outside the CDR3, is EAEVAQSPRYKITEKSQAVAFWCDPISGHATLYWYRQILGQGPELLVQFQDESVVDDSQLPKDRFSAERLKGVDSTLKIQPAELGDSAMYLCASSTLYKETNTGELFFGEGSRLTVL.

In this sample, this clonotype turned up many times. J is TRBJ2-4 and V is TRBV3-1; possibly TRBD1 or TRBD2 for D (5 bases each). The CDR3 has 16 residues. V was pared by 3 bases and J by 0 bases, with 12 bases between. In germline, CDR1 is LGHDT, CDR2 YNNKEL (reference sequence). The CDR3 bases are TGTGCCAGCAGCCACCGGGACCGAGGAGCCAAAAACATTCAGTACTTC. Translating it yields CASSHRDRGAKNIQYF.

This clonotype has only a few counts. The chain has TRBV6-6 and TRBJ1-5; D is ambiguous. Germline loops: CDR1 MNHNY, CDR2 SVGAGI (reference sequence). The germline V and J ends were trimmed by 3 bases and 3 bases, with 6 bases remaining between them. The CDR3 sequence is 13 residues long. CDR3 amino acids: CASSYWSNQPQHF. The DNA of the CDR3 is TGTGCCAGCAGTTATTGGTCCAATCAGCCCCAGCATTTT.

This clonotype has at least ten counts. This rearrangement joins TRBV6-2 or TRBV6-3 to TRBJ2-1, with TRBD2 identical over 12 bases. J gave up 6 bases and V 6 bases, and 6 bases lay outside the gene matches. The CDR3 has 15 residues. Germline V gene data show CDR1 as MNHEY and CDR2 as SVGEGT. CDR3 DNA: TGTGCCAGCAGGGAACTAGCGGGGGGCCTCAATGAGCAGTTCTTC. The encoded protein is CASRELAGGLNEQFF.

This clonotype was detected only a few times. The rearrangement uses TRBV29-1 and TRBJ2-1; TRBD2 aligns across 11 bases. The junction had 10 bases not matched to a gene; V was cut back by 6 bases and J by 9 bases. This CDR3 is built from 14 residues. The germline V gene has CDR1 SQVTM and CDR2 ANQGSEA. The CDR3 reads CSVTLAGGQAEQFF. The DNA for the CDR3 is TGCAGCGTGACCCTAGCGGGGGGTCAGGCTGAGCAGTTCTTC.

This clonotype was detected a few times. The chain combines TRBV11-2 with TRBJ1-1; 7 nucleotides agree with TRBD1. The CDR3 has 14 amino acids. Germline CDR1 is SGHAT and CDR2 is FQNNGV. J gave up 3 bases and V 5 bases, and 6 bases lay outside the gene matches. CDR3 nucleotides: TGTGCCAGCAGCCACCCAGGGGGTTACACTGAAGCTTTCTTT. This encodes CASSHPGGYTEAFF.